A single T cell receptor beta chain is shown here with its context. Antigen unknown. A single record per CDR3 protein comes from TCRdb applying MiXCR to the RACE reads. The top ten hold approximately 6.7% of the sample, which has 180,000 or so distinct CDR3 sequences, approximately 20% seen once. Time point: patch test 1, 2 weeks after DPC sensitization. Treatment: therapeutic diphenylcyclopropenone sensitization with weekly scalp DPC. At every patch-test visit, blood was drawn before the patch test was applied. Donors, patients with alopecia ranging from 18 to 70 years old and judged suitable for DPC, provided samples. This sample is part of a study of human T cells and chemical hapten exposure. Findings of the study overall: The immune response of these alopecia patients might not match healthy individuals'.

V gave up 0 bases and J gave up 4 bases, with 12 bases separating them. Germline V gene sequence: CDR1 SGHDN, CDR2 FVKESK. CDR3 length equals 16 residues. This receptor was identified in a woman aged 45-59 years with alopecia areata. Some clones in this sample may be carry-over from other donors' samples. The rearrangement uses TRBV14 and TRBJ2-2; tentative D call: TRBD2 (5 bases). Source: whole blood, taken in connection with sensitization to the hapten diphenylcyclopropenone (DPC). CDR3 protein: CASSQDLRGTTGELFF. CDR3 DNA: TGTGCCAGCAGCCAAGATCTTCGGGGTACCACCGGGGAGCTGTTTTTT.